This T cell receptor (beta chain) derives from a study of blood T cells in healthy people across ages. Healthy Caucasian individuals from Russia aged about 6 to 100 were enrolled as donors. Total RNA extracted from each sample amounted to at least 6 micrograms. A sample-barcoded 5' primer and a J-beta primer mix were used in a second PCR of roughly 6 to 11 cycles. TCRdb reprocessed the 5' RACE reads via MiXCR and lists one record per CDR3 protein. Here the sample spans roughly 1.5 million distinct CDR3 sequences, around 40% being singletons. This clonotype appeared a few times. The clonotype was recovered from a woman younger than 35 in good health. The sequenced material came from blood.

CDR3 loop: CASSQGLGSQPQHF. In DNA, the CDR3 is TGTGCCAGCAGCCAAGGTCTGGGAAGTCAGCCCCAGCATTTT. The genes are TRBV3-1 and TRBJ1-5; D unresolved. CDR1 is LGHDT, CDR2 YNNKEL, per germline (reference sequence). V gave up 1 base and J gave up 6 bases, with 10 bases separating them. The length of the CDR3 is 14 residues. Variable domain in full (rest from reference TRBV3-1 and TRBJ1-5): DTAVSQTPKYLVTQMGNDKSIKCEQNLGHDTMYWYKQDSKKFLKIMFSYNNKELIINETVPNRFSPKSPDKAHLNLHINSLELGDSAVYFCASSQGLGSQPQHFGDGTRLSIL.